A selection of T cell receptor beta chains follows, all from one sample in a study of blood T cell repertoires in COVID-19. The protocol was immunoSEQ multiplex PCR, while the TCRdb copy is restricted to in-frame clones and leaves out a portion. Here the sample spans about 68,000 clones, roughly 80% being singletons. Input material: peripheral blood. These receptors were collected from a human donor in a cohort sampled during active COVID-19. CDR3s include the opening cysteine and the closing phenylalanine or tryptophan. D genes are given only for firm matches. Clone size is stated in some rows and not others, as once, few, many or a class when expanded.

v_gene: TRBV30
j_gene: TRBJ1-6
d_gene: TRBD1
abundance: few
CDR3nt: TGTGCCTGGACCCGCGAACAGGGGGTAAATTCACCCCTCCACTTT
CDR3aa: CAWTREQGVNSPLHF

v_gene: TRBV7-9
j_gene: TRBJ2-3
d_gene: TRBD2
abundance: NA
CDR3nt: TGTGCCAGCAGCTTAGTACTAGCGGGAAGCACAGATACGCAGTATTTT
CDR3aa: CASSLVLAGSTDTQYF

v_gene: TRBV12-3/TRBV12-4
j_gene: TRBJ1-5
d_gene: NA
abundance: few
CDR3nt: TGTGCCAGCAGGGTAGGGGCCAATCAGCCCCAGCATTTT
CDR3aa: CASRVGANQPQHF

v_gene: TRBV6-2/TRBV6-3
j_gene: TRBJ2-5
d_gene: NA
abundance: NA
CDR3nt: TGTGCCAGCAGTTACTCGGGGACTCGGCAAGAGACCCAGTACTTC
CDR3aa: CASSYSGTRQETQYF

v_gene: TRBV3-1/TRBV3-2
j_gene: TRBJ2-5
d_gene: TRBD2
abundance: NA
CDR3nt: TGTGCCAGCAGTCTCACTAGCGAACAAGAGACCCAGTACTTC
CDR3aa: CASSLTSEQETQYF

v_gene: TRBV29-1
j_gene: TRBJ2-3
d_gene: TRBD2
abundance: few
CDR3nt: TGCAGCGGTGTCCTTAGCGGGAGAAGGGGAGATACGCAGTATTTT
CDR3aa: CSGVLSGRRGDTQYF

v_gene: TRBV28
j_gene: TRBJ1-4
d_gene: NA
abundance: NA
CDR3nt: TGTGCCAGCAGTTTCTGGAAGGGGGAAAAACTGTTTTTT
CDR3aa: CASSFWKGEKLFF

v_gene: TRBV7-9
j_gene: TRBJ1-2
d_gene: NA
abundance: NA
CDR3nt: TGTGCCAGCACCCACGGGGGGGACTCCTATGGCTACACCTTC
CDR3aa: CASTHGGDSYGYTF

v_gene: TRBV3-1/TRBV3-2
j_gene: TRBJ1-1
d_gene: NA
abundance: NA
CDR3nt: TGTGCCAGCAGCCAGCCTCAGGGCTCTGAAGCTTTCTTT
CDR3aa: CASSQPQGSEAFF

v_gene: TRBV28
j_gene: TRBJ2-7
d_gene: TRBD2
abundance: few
CDR3nt: TGTGCCAGCAGTTTCGGACTAGCCGAGCAGTACTTC
CDR3aa: CASSFGLAEQYF

v_gene: TRBV9
j_gene: TRBJ2-1
d_gene: TRBD2
abundance: NA
CDR3nt: TGTGCCAGCAGCGCCTCTAGCGGGGGGACGCACAATGAGCAGTTCTTC
CDR3aa: CASSASSGGTHNEQFF

v_gene: TRBV5-1
j_gene: TRBJ2-1
d_gene: NA
abundance: few
CDR3nt: TGCGCCAGCAGCTCGAGTCCAGGGCAGAGTACGGCCAATGAGCAGTTCTTC
CDR3aa: CASSSSPGQSTANEQFF

v_gene: TRBV6-2/TRBV6-3
j_gene: TRBJ2-3
d_gene: TRBD1
abundance: NA
CDR3nt: TGTGCCAGCAGTTCGATCAACAGGGGAAAAGAATTAGATACGCAGTATTTT
CDR3aa: CASSSINRGKELDTQYF

v_gene: TRBV6-1
j_gene: TRBJ1-1
d_gene: NA
abundance: NA
CDR3nt: TGTGCCAGCAGTGAAATCAGGAGGCACACTGAAGCTTTCTTT
CDR3aa: CASSEIRRHTEAFF

v_gene: TRBV24-1
j_gene: TRBJ2-1
d_gene: TRBD1
abundance: NA
CDR3nt: TGTGCCACCAGTGATCCAACTCCCCAGGACAGGGGACACAATGAGCAGTTCTTC
CDR3aa: CATSDPTPQDRGHNEQFF

v_gene: TRBV19
j_gene: TRBJ2-1
d_gene: NA
abundance: NA
CDR3nt: TGTGCCAGTAGTAGAGAGGAGACCATCATCTACAATGAGCAGTTCTTC
CDR3aa: CASSREETIIYNEQFF

v_gene: TRBV7-8
j_gene: TRBJ2-1
d_gene: TRBD2
abundance: few
CDR3nt: TGTGCCAGCAGCTCCCGGACTAGCGACGGGGGGAAAGTCTTC
CDR3aa: CASSSRTSDGGKVF

v_gene: TRBV3-1/TRBV3-2
j_gene: TRBJ2-1
d_gene: NA
abundance: NA
CDR3nt: TGTGCCAGCAGCCCACTCTCAGGGAACGGTGAGCAGTTCTTC
CDR3aa: CASSPLSGNGEQFF

v_gene: TRBV7-2
j_gene: TRBJ2-7
d_gene: NA
abundance: NA
CDR3nt: TGTGCCAGCAGCGCAGGGCCCCTCACCTACGAGCAGTACTTC
CDR3aa: CASSAGPLTYEQYF

v_gene: TRBV28
j_gene: TRBJ2-5
d_gene: TRBD2
abundance: NA
CDR3nt: TGTGCCAGCAGTTTATCACTAGCGGTACAAGAGACCCAGTACTTC
CDR3aa: CASSLSLAVQETQYF

v_gene: TRBV3-1/TRBV3-2
j_gene: TRBJ2-3
d_gene: TRBD2
abundance: NA
CDR3nt: TGTGCCAGCAGCCCCGGGACTAGCAATACAGATACGCAGTATTTT
CDR3aa: CASSPGTSNTDTQYF

v_gene: TRBV5-1
j_gene: TRBJ1-2
d_gene: TRBD1
abundance: few
CDR3nt: TGCGCCAGCAGCGTGACCGGGACAGGGGCCTATGGCTACACCTTC
CDR3aa: CASSVTGTGAYGYTF

v_gene: TRBV5-4
j_gene: TRBJ1-1
d_gene: TRBD1
abundance: NA
CDR3nt: TGTGCCAGCACCCTCAGGGGGACAGGGAGAAGAGGGACTGAAGCTTTCTTT
CDR3aa: CASTLRGTGRRGTEAFF

v_gene: TRBV29-1
j_gene: TRBJ2-1
d_gene: TRBD2
abundance: NA
CDR3nt: TGCAGCGTTCCGGGTCTAGCGGGGGGCGGTAACAATGAGCAGTTCTTC
CDR3aa: CSVPGLAGGGNNEQFF

v_gene: TRBV12-5
j_gene: TRBJ2-2
d_gene: NA
abundance: NA
CDR3nt: TGTGCTAGTGGTTTTCATGGGGCGCGGACCGGGGAGCTGTTTTTT
CDR3aa: CASGFHGARTGELFF

v_gene: TRBV15
j_gene: TRBJ1-4
d_gene: TRBD1
abundance: NA
CDR3nt: TGTGCCACCAGCAGCGGGACAGGGGGAACTAATGAAAAACTGTTTTTT
CDR3aa: CATSSGTGGTNEKLFF

v_gene: TRBV19
j_gene: TRBJ1-4
d_gene: TRBD1
abundance: NA
CDR3nt: TGTGCCAGTATGGCAGGGGGCAATGAAAAACTGTTTTTT
CDR3aa: CASMAGGNEKLFF

v_gene: TRBV30
j_gene: TRBJ2-7
d_gene: NA
abundance: NA
CDR3nt: TGTGCCTGGACCACAGGGAGCTCCTACGAGCAGTACTTC
CDR3aa: CAWTTGSSYEQYF

v_gene: TRBV27
j_gene: TRBJ1-5
d_gene: NA
abundance: NA
CDR3nt: TGTGCCAGCAGTTCGGGGGTCAGCAATCAGCCCCAGCATTTT
CDR3aa: CASSSGVSNQPQHF

v_gene: TRBV25-1
j_gene: TRBJ1-1
d_gene: NA
abundance: NA
CDR3nt: TGTGCCAGCAGTGAATCCGACAGGATGAACACTGAAGCTTTCTTT
CDR3aa: CASSESDRMNTEAFF

v_gene: TRBV28
j_gene: TRBJ2-7
d_gene: TRBD1
abundance: NA
CDR3nt: TGTGCCAGCAGTCCCCAGACAGGGTCCTACGAGCAGTACTTC
CDR3aa: CASSPQTGSYEQYF

v_gene: TRBV9
j_gene: TRBJ1-3
d_gene: TRBD1
abundance: NA
CDR3nt: TGTGCCAGCAGCGTAGATTCGGGGCAGGGGGGCACCATATATTTT
CDR3aa: CASSVDSGQGGTIYF

v_gene: TRBV15
j_gene: TRBJ2-7
d_gene: TRBD1
abundance: NA
CDR3nt: TGTGCCACCAGCAGAAATGCAGGGGGCAGTTTCGAGCAGTACTTC
CDR3aa: CATSRNAGGSFEQYF

v_gene: TRBV19
j_gene: TRBJ2-1
d_gene: NA
abundance: NA
CDR3nt: TGTGCCAGTAGTATACGGGAGTACAATGAGCAGTTCTTC
CDR3aa: CASSIREYNEQFF

v_gene: TRBV5-1
j_gene: TRBJ1-6
d_gene: NA
abundance: NA
CDR3nt: TGCGCCAGCAGCCCTAGGGGCAGGGATAATTCACCCCTCCACTTT
CDR3aa: CASSPRGRDNSPLHF

v_gene: TRBV5-1
j_gene: TRBJ2-1
d_gene: TRBD1
abundance: NA
CDR3nt: TGCGCCAGTAAAGAAGGGGGCAGCGTTTTAAACTACAATGAGCAGTTCTTC
CDR3aa: CASKEGGSVLNYNEQFF